This T cell receptor (beta chain) was captured in a study of cytomegalovirus exposure and HLA in healthy donors (dated by TCRdb to 2015 to 2018). Background on the whole study: An earlier analysis of around 600 of the donors reported approximately 300 Gb of sequence data and more than 90 million unique TCR beta sequences from 150 million to 200 million T cells. An early release that covered around 590 HLA-typed donors contained approximately 290 gigabases of sequencing data and 70 million to 100 million unique TCR sequences. Among the roughly 400 genotyped donors, approximately 81% belonged to the genetic ancestry cluster associated with self-reported Caucasian donors. The aim of the study was to test whether cataloging public T cell receptors could identify signatures of past pathogen exposure. The study used immunosequencing to profile the T cell repertoires of 600 to 850 subjects and linked those repertoires to cytomegalovirus serostatus. A separate validation cohort of over 95 different subjects was used in addition to the roughly 700-subject first cohort. High-throughput TCR immunosequencing, statistical association of individual TCRs with disease status, and machine learning were combined to predict cytomegalovirus infection status. To study patterns of TCR occurrence, a later analysis re-analyzed previously published TCR beta repertoires from several hundred donors and added high-resolution HLA genotyping. Rather than drawing on any new phenotypic data, the later analysis identified candidate immune exposures from TCR beta sequences and the way those sequences occurred across donors. In an earlier analysis of 550 to 700 of the donors, high-throughput TCR beta sequencing was used to judge whether each TCR beta V gene segment behaved as functional or pseudogenic. Donor age, sex, ethnicity and CMV serostatus were collected together with the repertoire data. A later genetic analysis used genome-wide SNP genotypes for about 60% of the roughly 700 donors, treating that subset as a discovery cohort. Every discovery cohort repertoire had been produced on one sequencing platform. HLA typing covered class I and class II loci at four-digit resolution. The number of donors typed differed by locus, with about 629-640 for A, B, C, DRB1 and DQB1, around 500 for DQA1, over 600 for DPA1, and some 440 for DPB1. Roughly five DR-DQ haplotypes were handled as single units for association and clustering because linkage in the cohort was strong. Across 300 to 400 genotyped donors of the cohort, an average of about 220,000 unique TCR beta nucleotide sequences per donor were sequenced, and around 20% of those sequences were non-productive. Study-wide findings and limitations: Assigning TCR associations to individual alleles was difficult when HLA alleles, especially DR and DQ, strongly co-occurred. Correlated functional status among segregating V segments might be attributable to linkage disequilibrium, but an unknown experimental factor could not be ruled out. In an earlier analysis of roughly 560 of the donors, most TCR beta V segments were observed in productive rearrangements about 90% or about 30% of the time, broadly matching IMGT annotations. Presence/absence analyses assumed roughly uniform sequencing depth across donors, an assumption that may not hold. While some public TCRs were present in many individuals, most TCR sequences turned up only very rarely across donors. Most CMV-associated TCR beta chains appeared to be HLA-restricted in a later analysis, and the HLA associations seemed to be driven largely by CMV exposure. For the cohort, immune exposure information was limited to CMV serostatus. Because counts were too low, seventeen rarely observed V segments, including chromosome 9 orphons, were excluded from the earlier analysis of some 540 of the donors. HLA typing was unavailable for some donors at each locus, so association tests used only the typed subset. The 87-base-pair reads could not distinguish some IMGT-functional V segments, including TRBV6-2 and TRBV6-3, so those segments were excluded. In vitro tests confirmed that a few of the cytomegalovirus-associated TCR beta chains recognize cytomegalovirus antigens. A later analysis associated about 17,000 TCR beta sequences with specific HLA alleles at a false discovery rate of 0.05. A group of highly shared sequence variants was considered likely to be a technical artifact of the sequencing pipeline. In a later analysis, the rate of TCR association differed among HLA loci, with DRB1 alleles having the most associated TCRs and HLA-C alleles having the fewest. This cohort had only TCR beta chains sequenced, and the lack of alpha or paired-chain data limited which features could be detected. The authors suggested that the approach could potentially be generalized to other disease states and immunological phenotypes. A later genetic analysis associated a missense DCLRE1C variant with V-gene and J-gene trimming of TCR beta chains, and an independent cohort replicated the association. In a later genetic analysis, fewer N-insertions in productive TCRs were reported among donors in an Asian-associated ancestry cluster than the roughly 700-donor mean. A further reported finding was that TCR beta sequences accurately predicted the HLA-A and HLA-B alleles for most subjects in the first cohort. In both the original and validation cohorts, the classifier was reported to diagnose cytomegalovirus status with high specificity and sensitivity. Compared with equally common non-associated chains, HLA-associated TCR beta chains in a later analysis were more clonally expanded and had lower generation probabilities. The study gave a list of roughly 150 TCR beta chains associated with cytomegalovirus. Several of the top co-occurrence clusters appeared to be linked to parvovirus B19, influenza, CMV and Epstein-Barr virus, according to a later analysis.

Turning to this clone: No cognate antigen has been identified for it. Base qualities are not recorded, but no much larger clone differs from it by a single base.

The cohort was made up of under 800 healthy bone marrow donors. All cohort members were sampled while nominally healthy, although unrecorded immune exposures were likely present. The donor tested CMV seronegative, placing the donor among the roughly 340 seronegative members of the cohort. Every donor gave a peripheral blood sample, and the peripheral blood mononuclear cells from that sample were used for TCR beta sequencing. Genomic DNA was extracted from the blood cell samples with the Qiagen DNeasy Blood Extraction Kit. Libraries were prepared through the immunoSEQ multiplex PCR assay. The multiplex PCR relied on a mix of 60 forward primers for TCR Vbeta segments and 13 reverse primers for TCR Jbeta segments. The CDR3 region of rearranged TCR beta genes was amplified from genomic DNA by a multiplex PCR assay. On the Illumina HiSeq System, the amplified TCR beta libraries were sequenced as 87-base-pair reads. The original methods were these. A later analysis counted some 80 million unique TCR beta chains across the 650 to 700 repertoires, and 10 million to 11 million of these chains were shared by at least two donors. Raw reads were error-corrected and collapsed into unique sequences by a nearest-neighbor algorithm in which closely related sequences were merged to remove PCR and sequencing errors. V, D and J gene segments were assigned by aligning CDR3 sequences to IMGT reference sequences. Each retained sequence needed at least a six-nucleotide match to both a V gene segment and a J gene segment. A rearrangement was called productive if the CDR3 had no stop codons and remained in frame with V and J, and every other rearrangement was called non-productive. CDR3 was defined by IMGT convention, running from the second conserved V-encoded cysteine to the conserved J-encoded phenylalanine. The earlier analysis of approximately 500 of the donors excluded sequences that lacked an unambiguous match to a single V gene segment. In an earlier analysis of almost 600 of the donors, a V segment was called functional when productive rearrangements were above 56.7%, and segregating when the standard deviation between donors exceeded 5%. A statistical classification framework was built for diagnosing cytomegalovirus status from the catalog of TCR beta chain sequences. V and J gene assignment, in a later analysis, came from comparing TCR nucleotide sequences with IMGT/GENE-DB human TR gene sequences. A later analysis assigned CDR3 sequences and most-parsimonious VDJ recombination scenarios with the TCRdist pipeline. In a later analysis, each TCR beta chain was defined by its CDR3 amino acid sequence together with its V-gene family, and reads lacking a unique V-gene family were excluded. As a way to deal with suspected cross-contamination and a sequencing artifact, a later analysis dropped approximately 570 nucleotide sequences that were highly shared and had low generation probability. A later analysis calculated a clonal expansion index for each public chain from normalized within-repertoire ranks of inferred template counts. In a later analysis, generation probabilities were computed using a VDJ recombination model fitted to out-of-frame rearrangements, and the results were checked against IGoR. Hypergeometric tests were used in a later analysis to score TCR-TCR, TCR-HLA and TCR-CMV co-occurrence, with a repertoire-size bias correction applied to the TCR pairs. False discovery rates were estimated in a later analysis by permuting HLA or CMV assignments 20 times. In a later analysis, co-occurring TCRs were grouped using DBSCAN, and TCRdist sequence similarity was added for clustering within HLA-allele-positive subsets. For co-occurrence clustering, repertoires with fewer than 30,000 or more than 120,000 public chains were excluded, along with four to six repertoires with anomalous nucleotide sharing. In its TCRdb copy, this immuneACCESS table keeps in-frame sequences only and misses some clones. Where compared with another copy, unresolved V genes explain less than half of these, and the others have no known cause. The DNA was the basis for D and trimming; V, J and clone size are from that table. Within this sample are approximately 130,000 clones, with approximately 82% of them counted one time only. The ten largest clones take up 2% to 3% of the sample.

Here V drops 1 base and J drops 1 base, and the junction holds 5 bases not matched to any gene. As encoded in the germline V gene, CDR1 is SGHNT while CDR2 is YENEEA. Including cysteine and phenylalanine, the CDR3 has 17 amino acids. Left in the record is the CDR3 DNA by itself, 51 bases read in frame from the first base. The sequence derives from a man aged 50 to 59 in good health and CMV-seronegative. This chain joins TRBV11-3 to TRBJ2-4; TRBD1 aligns with 9 central bases. Sequenced: PBMCs. Read as DNA, the sequence is TGTGCCAGCAGCTTAGGGACAGGGGATTGGGCCAAAAACATTCAGTACTTC. Its amino acids are CASSLGTGDWAKNIQYF.